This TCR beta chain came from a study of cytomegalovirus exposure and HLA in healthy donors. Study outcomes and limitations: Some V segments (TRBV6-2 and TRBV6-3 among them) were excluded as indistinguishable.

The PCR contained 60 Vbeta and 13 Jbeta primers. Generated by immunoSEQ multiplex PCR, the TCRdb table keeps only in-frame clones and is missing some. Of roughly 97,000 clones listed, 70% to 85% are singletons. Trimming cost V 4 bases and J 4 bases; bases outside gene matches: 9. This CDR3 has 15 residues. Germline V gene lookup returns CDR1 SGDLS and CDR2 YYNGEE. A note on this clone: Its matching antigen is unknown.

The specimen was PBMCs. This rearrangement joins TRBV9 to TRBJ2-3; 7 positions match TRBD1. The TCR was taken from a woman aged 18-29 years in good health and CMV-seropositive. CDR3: CASSTGTAEADTQYF. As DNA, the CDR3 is TGTGCCAGCAGCACCGGGACAGCAGAGGCAGATACGCAGTATTTT.